One TCR beta chain is described in this entry. Data came from immunoSEQ multiplex PCR; TCRdb stores just in-frame clones and leaves some out. The table lists under 9,000 clones, roughly nine tenths of them singletons, with about 4.3% in the top ten. Trimming removed 10 bases from V and 1 base from J, with 12 bases in between. Looked up from germline, CDR1 is MNHNS and CDR2 is SASEGT. The CDR3 covers 13 residues. The data belong to a study of T cell clonotyping in hematopoietic cell transplantation. Specimen: peripheral blood mononuclear cells, collected at the time of graft-versus-host disease after allogeneic stem cell transplant. The chain joins TRBV6-1 to TRBJ2-3; tentatively, D is TRBD2 (5 bases). The TCR comes from a male patient aged 55-69 years who had an allogeneic stem cell transplant from a related donor, so the T cells may come from the graft donor. Some clones in this sample may be carry-over from other donors' samples. Here the CDR3 reads CATGDFRTDTQYF. The CDR3 bases are TGTGCCACCGGGGATTTTCGCACAGATACGCAGTATTTT.